One T cell receptor beta chain is described in this entry. Its antigen is currently unknown. PCR employed 60 Vbeta and 13 Jbeta primers. TCRdb's table, derived via immunoSEQ multiplex PCR, lists solely in-frame clones and lacks some. The sample lists about 90,000 clones; around 71% were seen once. Germline lookup yields CDR1 LNHDA and CDR2 SQIVND (reference sequence). The CDR3 extends over 18 amino acids. V gave up 3 bases and J gave up 3 bases; unmatched junction bases: 12. These data are taken from a study of cytomegalovirus exposure and HLA in healthy donors. Study-level background: Within an early data release were 65 million to 90 million unique TCRs drawn from HLA-typed donors.

Notes on the study in general: On later analysis, the bulk of CMV-associated TCR beta chains appeared to be HLA-restricted. Among the CMV-associated chains, three were confirmed in vitro as specific for CMV antigens. No immune exposure information besides CMV serostatus was available.

The TCR originated in a man younger than 40 in good health and CMV-seronegative. Sequencing input: PBMCs. The J gene is TRBJ2-1, the V gene TRBV19, with 9 bases identical to TRBD1. Written as DNA, the CDR3 is TGTGCCAGTAGTATCAAGACAGGGGGTTTTCTTAGCTACAATGAGCAGTTCTTC. Encoded protein: CASSIKTGGFLSYNEQFF.